These 27 T cell receptor beta chains were all obtained from the same sample, sequenced in a study of cytomegalovirus exposure and HLA in healthy donors (TCRdb year 2017). To prepare the library, the immunoSEQ multiplex PCR assay was applied. The immuneACCESS repertoire file appears here via TCRdb, limited to in-frame rearrangements. These files lack a portion of the clones; in checked studies, under half of the deficit traces to unresolved V genes, and the cause of the others is not known. Present in this sample are under 300,000 clones, 86% of which were seen just once. The biggest ten clones account for approximately 1% of the sample. Specimen: PBMCs. Receptors originate from a woman between 18 and 30 years old in good health and CMV-seronegative.

This clone turned up a few times. V usage is TRBV11-2 and J usage is TRBJ2-2; D might be TRBD2 (5 bases). CDR1 SGHAT and CDR2 FQNNGV come from the germline V gene. The CDR3 has 13 amino acids. The V end was cut by 1 base, the J end by 7 bases, with 7 bases between. CDR3 nucleotides: TGTGCCAGCAGCTTAGTGCGGGTCGGGGAGCTGTTTTTT. Residues: CASSLVRVGELFF.

V is TRBV13 and J is TRBJ2-5, with a tentative D call TRBD1 (6 bases). The CDR3 is made up of 14 amino acids. Trimming took off 7 bases at V and 5 bases at J, with 17 bases between the two ends. Germline V lookup: CDR1 PRHDT, CDR2 FYEKMQ (reference sequence). CDR3 amino acids: CASTGQREGETQYF. The CDR3 coding sequence is TGTGCCAGCACTGGACAGCGAGAGGGGGAGACCCAGTACTTC.

This clone has a single count. The rearrangement joins TRBV29-1 to TRBJ2-1, with 9 bases lining up with TRBD2. The CDR3 consists of 14 residues. The germline V gene has CDR1 SQVTM and CDR2 ANQGSEA. The trim removed 7 bases at V and 3 bases at J, leaving 7 bases unmatched. CDR3 amino acids: CSARTSANYNEQFF. The CDR3 coding sequence is TGCAGCGCTCGGACTAGCGCGAACTACAATGAGCAGTTCTTC.

The rearrangement joins TRBV6-1 to TRBJ1-1; D not certain. V lost 5 bases, J lost 1 base, and 14 bases lay in between. Germline CDR1 is MNHNS and CDR2 is SASEGT. The CDR3 has 15 residues. The CDR3 reads CASSLPVAGNTEAFF. The CDR3 DNA is TGTGCCAGCAGTCTTCCGGTAGCGGGGAACACTGAAGCTTTCTTT.

V usage is TRBV10-3 and J usage is TRBJ2-7, with D perhaps matching TRBD2 (6 bases). The CDR3 has 14 residues. Trimming removed 5 bases at V and 3 bases at J, with 14 bases between. Germline V gene sequence: CDR1 ENHRY, CDR2 SYGVKD. The CDR3 region is CAISPGLLNYEQYF. CDR3 nucleotides: TGTGCCATCAGTCCGGGACTCTTGAACTACGAGCAGTACTTC.

The chain recombines TRBV9 with TRBJ2-7, with D unresolved. The CDR3 has 13 amino acids. The V gene lost 0 bases and the J gene lost 1 base, with 5 bases spanning the gap. CDR1 and CDR2 (germline): SGDLS, YYNGEE. CDR3 loop: CASSVGPSYEQYF. The CDR3 coding sequence is TGTGCCAGCAGCGTAGGGCCTTCCTACGAGCAGTACTTC.

The chain recombines TRBV7-9 with TRBJ2-2; TRBD1 aligns across 8 bases. The CDR3 extends over 16 amino acids. V shed 1 base and J 4 bases; nucleotides not matched to a gene: 5. The germline CDR1 and CDR2 sequences are SEHNR and FQNEAQ (reference sequence). CDR3 coding DNA: TGTGCCAGCAGCTTAGGGCTCCAGGGGGCCACCGGGGAGCTGTTTTTT. Its translation: CASSLGLQGATGELFF.

J is TRBJ1-1 and V is TRBV18, with D perhaps matching TRBD1 (6 bases). This CDR3 has 12 amino acids. The V end was cut by 4 bases, the J end by 10 bases, with 13 bases between. Looked up from germline, CDR1 is KGHSH and CDR2 is LQKENI. The CDR3 nucleotides read TGTGCCAGCTCACTTGAAACAGGGAGAGCTTTCTTT. Translating gives CASSLETGRAFF.

The chain employs TRBV7-6 and TRBJ1-2; tentative D call: TRBD1 (5 bases). This CDR3 is built from 15 residues. CDR1 SGHVS and CDR2 FNYEAQ come from the germline V gene. V lost 2 bases and J 4 bases, leaving 14 bases between the germline ends. The CDR3 region is CASSLMITGTYGYTF. CDR3 bases: TGTGCCAGCAGCTTAATGATAACAGGAACCTATGGCTACACCTTC.

The chain has TRBV13 and TRBJ2-7; 13 bases align to TRBD2. CDR3 length: 17 amino acids. Germline CDR1 reads PRHDT; CDR2 reads FYEKMQ (reference sequence). Trimming cost V 0 bases and J 5 bases; bases outside gene matches: 7. CDR3 residues: CASSLGLAGGPRDEQYF. The CDR3 DNA sequence: TGTGCCAGCAGCTTAGGACTAGCGGGAGGGCCGAGGGACGAGCAGTACTTC.

The CDR3 sequence is CASSPQRQGLNTEAFF. For the CDR3, the DNA is TGTGCCAGCTCACCACAACGACAGGGGTTGAACACTGAAGCTTTCTTT. V is TRBV18 and J is TRBJ1-1; the match to TRBD1 covers 8 bases. With 1 base clipped from V and 0 bases from J, the junction kept 4 bases outside the gene matches. Germline V gives CDR1 KGHSH, CDR2 LQKENI. This CDR3 comprises 16 residues. Variable domain in full (rest from reference TRBV18 and TRBJ1-1): NAGVMQNPRHLVRRRGQEARLRCSPMKGHSHVYWYRQLPEEGLKFMVYLQKENIIDESGMPKERFSAEFPKEGPSILRIQQVVRGDSAAYFCASSPQRQGLNTEAFFGQGTRLTVV.

The chain is built from TRBV7-2 and TRBJ2-7, with 11 bases that match TRBD2. The length of the CDR3 is 15 residues. V shed 7 bases, J shed 0 bases, and the junction held 5 bases outside the gene matches. Germline CDR1 reads SGHTA; CDR2 reads FQGNSA. CDR3 DNA: TGTGCCAGCACCTCTAGCGGGGGGAGCTCCTACGAGCAGTACTTC. Translated, it gives CASTSSGGSSYEQYF.

The chain uses TRBV2 and TRBJ1-5, with 10 bases matching TRBD1. CDR1 SNHLY and CDR2 FYNNEI come from the germline V gene. V gave up 6 bases and J gave up 7 bases; unmatched junction bases: 9. CDR3 length: 15 residues. The CDR3 coding sequence is TGTGCCAGCAGCCCGGGACAGGGGAGGAGACAGCCCCAGCATTTT. Translated: CASSPGQGRRQPQHF.

The chain recombines TRBV7-2 with TRBJ2-7, with TRBD2 matching 7 bases. Unmatched junction bases numbered 6, after V lost 1 base and J lost 0 bases. The germline V gene encodes CDR1 SGHTA and CDR2 FQGNSA. This CDR3 comprises 16 residues. The CDR3 loop is CASSLGGGISSYEQYF. The CDR3 DNA sequence: TGTGCCAGCAGCTTAGGGGGAGGGATTAGCTCCTACGAGCAGTACTTC.

This chain uses TRBV7-3 with TRBJ2-3, with D possibly matching TRBD2 (7 bases). The CDR3 is 14 residues long. Per the germline V gene, CDR1 is SGHTA and CDR2 is FQGTGA. The V and J ends lost 2 bases and 5 bases respectively, with 11 bases between them. Written as DNA, the CDR3 is TGTGCCAGCAGCTTAGCGGGGGCCGGAGATACGCAGTATTTT. Translated: CASSLAGAGDTQYF.

The chain has TRBV28 and TRBJ2-1; 9 bases match TRBD1. CDR3 length: 14 residues. Germline CDR1 is MDHEN and CDR2 is SYDVKM. V was pared by 5 bases and J by 6 bases, with 5 bases of the junction left unmatched. The CDR3 spells CASSPGTGINEQFF. The CDR3, as DNA: TGTGCCAGCAGTCCCGGGACAGGGATCAATGAGCAGTTCTTC.

The chain joins TRBV18 to TRBJ1-2; D is ambiguous. Germline CDR1 is KGHSH and CDR2 is LQKENI. V lost 3 bases and J lost 1, with 6 bases in between. There are 13 residues in the CDR3. This CDR3 reads CASSPGGNYGYTF. CDR3 bases: TGTGCCAGCTCACCGGGAGGTAACTATGGCTACACCTTC. Looking up the rest from reference TRBV18 and TRBJ1-2 gives the full variable domain: NAGVMQNPRHLVRRRGQEARLRCSPMKGHSHVYWYRQLPEEGLKFMVYLQKENIIDESGMPKERFSAEFPKEGPSILRIQQVVRGDSAAYFCASSPGGNYGYTFGSGTRLTVV.

This chain connects TRBV6-5 to TRBJ1-2, with 10 bases matching TRBD1. The CDR3 spans 14 residues. Germline assignment: CDR1 MNHEY and CDR2 SVGAGI. V trimming: 0 bases; J trimming: 7 bases; junction bases outside the gene matches: 2. Here the CDR3 DNA reads TGTGCCAGCAGTTACTCTGGGACAGGGGCTGGCTACACCTTC. As protein: CASSYSGTGAGYTF.

The V and J genes are TRBV14 and TRBJ1-1; 10 bases are shared with TRBD1. The CDR3 is made up of 13 amino acids. Trimming removed 4 bases from V and 11 bases from J; junction bases left unmatched: 7. From germline, CDR1 is SGHDN and CDR2 FVKESK. The CDR3: CASSPLLGQGAFF. The CDR3, as DNA: TGTGCCAGCAGCCCGCTTTTGGGACAGGGGGCTTTCTTT.

The chain links TRBV28 to TRBJ2-5, with 12 bases that match TRBD2. The CDR3 loop spans 15 amino acids. CDR1 and CDR2 from the germline V gene are MDHEN and SYDVKM. Losses at the gene ends were 4 bases for V and 6 bases for J; bases not matched to a gene: 6. CDR3 protein: CASSSSGGDYKTQYF. The CDR3 DNA follows: TGTGCCAGCAGTTCTAGCGGGGGGGATTATAAGACCCAGTACTTC.

The chain couples TRBV11-2 to TRBJ1-2; 11 nucleotides match TRBD1. Germline V gene sequence: CDR1 SGHAT, CDR2 FQNNGV. After removal of 5 bases from V and 4 bases from J, the junction contained 3 bases not matched to a gene. The CDR3 sequence is 14 residues long. CDR3 in amino acids: CASSLGQGAYGYTF. The CDR3 DNA follows: TGTGCCAGCAGCCTAGGACAGGGGGCCTATGGCTACACCTTC.

This chain connects TRBV30 to TRBJ2-7; 11 bases align to TRBD1. V shed 2 bases, J shed 7 bases, and the junction held 10 bases outside the gene matches. The germline CDR1 and CDR2 sequences are GTSNPN and SVGIG (reference sequence). The CDR3 consists of 15 residues. The DNA of the CDR3 is TGTGCCTGGAGTCCATCGGACAGGGGGCAAAGGGAGCAGTACTTC. This sequence encodes CAWSPSDRGQREQYF.

V usage is TRBV4-1 and J usage is TRBJ1-1; D remains ambiguous. Between the trimmed V and J ends, which lost 1 base and 2 bases, there was a span of 11 bases. The CDR3 is 15 residues long. CDR1 is MGHRA and CDR2 is YSYEKL in the germline V gene. CDR3 sequence (DNA): TGCGCCAGCAGCCAAGGGCGACTCCCCAACACTGAAGCTTTCTTT. It translates to CASSQGRLPNTEAFF.

V and J are TRBV27 and TRBJ2-6; no clear D gene. The CDR3 is 14 residues long. The V end was cut by 0 bases, the J end by 4 bases, with 4 bases between. The germline gives CDR1 MNHEY, CDR2 SMNVEV (reference sequence). CDR3 residues: CASSLSSGANVLTF. In DNA form, the CDR3 reads TGTGCCAGCAGTTTATCTTCGGGGGCCAACGTCCTGACTTTC. The entire variable domain, with the rest obtained from reference TRBV27 and TRBJ2-6, is as follows: EAQVTQNPRYLITVTGKKLTVTCSQNMNHEYMSWYRQDPGLGLRQIYYSMNVEVTDKGDVPEGYKVSRKEKRNFPLILESPSPNQTSLYFCASSLSSGANVLTFGAGSRLTVL.

V usage is TRBV5-1 and J usage is TRBJ2-2, with 13 bases fitting TRBD2. The CDR3 has 16 amino acids. Germline V lookup: CDR1 SGHRS, CDR2 YFSETQ. The trim removed 4 bases at V and 6 bases at J, leaving 6 bases unmatched. For the CDR3, the DNA is TGCGCCAGCAGCGCCGGGACTAGCGGGACTGCCGGGGAGCTGTTTTTT. Amino acids: CASSAGTSGTAGELFF. Filled out from reference TRBV5-1 and TRBJ2-2, the complete variable domain reads KAGVTQTPRYLIKTRGQQVTLSCSPISGHRSVSWYQQTPGQGLQFLFEYFSETQRNKGNFPGRFSGRQFSNSRSEMNVSTLELGDSALYLCASSAGTSGTAGELFFGEGSRLTVL.

The rearrangement links TRBV29-1 to TRBJ1-2; 9 bases map to TRBD1. V dropped 6 bases and J dropped 7; count of bases not matched to a gene: 15. The germline V gene has CDR1 SQVTM and CDR2 ANQGSEA. The CDR3 has 15 amino acids. CDR3 nucleotide sequence: TGCAGCGTCCTGGCGTTAGACAGGGGGGAAAGTGGCTACACCTTC. Protein: CSVLALDRGESGYTF. The complete variable domain, with remaining parts taken from reference TRBV29-1 and TRBJ1-2, reads SAVISQKPSRDICQRGTSLTIQCQVDSQVTMMFWYRQQPGQSLTLIATANQGSEATYESGFVIDKFPISRPNLTFSTLTVSNMSPEDSSIYLCSVLALDRGESGYTFGSGTRLTVV.

As for this clone: This sample includes further DNA sequences coding for the same CDR3. The rearrangement uses TRBV6-5 and TRBJ1-1, with D possibly being TRBD1 (5 bases). V lost 5 bases to trimming and J lost 2 bases, with 9 bases between them. This CDR3 is built from 13 residues. The germline V gene encodes CDR1 MNHEY and CDR2 SVGAGI. CDR3 coding DNA: TGTGCCAGCAGTCTGACAGTTAACACTGAAGCTTTCTTT. Its protein product is CASSLTVNTEAFF.